A single sample is the source of the 11 T cell receptor beta chains below, sequenced in a study of blood T cell repertoires in COVID-19. The table came from immunoSEQ multiplex PCR; TCRdb's copy has only in-frame clones and leaves some out. Of some 330,000 clones in the sample, 80% to 85% are singletons; the top ten hold approximately 5%. Sequenced: PBMCs or T cells enriched from blood (not recorded which). Every receptor here comes from a woman aged 45-60 years who had recovered from COVID-19.

The chain joins TRBV7-9 to TRBJ1-1; D gene unclear. CDR1 SEHNR and CDR2 FQNEAQ come from the germline V gene (reference sequence). Trimming left V 5 bases short and J 0 bases short, with 13 bases between. The CDR3 loop spans 15 amino acids. CDR3: CASSLLGNMNTEAFF. In nucleotides, the CDR3 is TGTGCCAGCAGCCTACTAGGGAACATGAACACTGAAGCTTTCTTT.

The CDR3 DNA follows: TGCGCCAGCAGCCAAATTACAGGGGGCGATGAGCAGTTCTTC. This translates into CASSQITGGDEQFF. The V and J genes are TRBV4-1 and TRBJ2-1, with 9 positions matching TRBD1. The ends lost 2 bases at V and 8 bases at J; junction bases unmatched: 4. In germline, CDR1 is MGHRA, CDR2 YSYEKL. CDR3 length: 14 residues.

The gene calls are TRBV7-6 and TRBJ1-2; 9 bases agree with TRBD1. V shed 4 bases, J shed 8 bases, and the junction held 8 bases outside the gene matches. The CDR3 has 14 amino acids. Germline CDR1 SGHVS, CDR2 FNYEAQ. CDR3: CASSSKEQGAGYTF. CDR3 bases: TGTGCCAGCAGCTCGAAAGAACAGGGGGCAGGCTACACCTTC.

V and J are TRBV5-1 and TRBJ1-1, with TRBD1 matching over 7 bases. The J segment lost 1 base and the V segment lost 5 bases, leaving 11 bases of the junction unmatched. CDR1 is SGHRS and CDR2 is YFSETQ in the germline V gene. This CDR3 region has 16 residues. The CDR3 is CASSSITGEGNTEAFF. The CDR3 nucleotides read TGCGCCAGCAGTTCGATAACAGGGGAAGGGAACACTGAAGCTTTCTTT. Drawing the rest from reference TRBV5-1 and TRBJ1-1, the complete variable domain is KAGVTQTPRYLIKTRGQQVTLSCSPISGHRSVSWYQQTPGQGLQFLFEYFSETQRNKGNFPGRFSGRQFSNSRSEMNVSTLELGDSALYLCASSSITGEGNTEAFFGQGTRLTVV.

V gene TRBV7-9 combines with J gene TRBJ1-6; D may be TRBD1 (5 bases). The germline V gene has CDR1 SEHNR and CDR2 FQNEAQ (reference sequence). CDR3 length equals 15 residues. V lost 3 bases to trimming and J lost 10 bases, with 16 bases between them. The DNA of the CDR3 is TGTGCCAGCAGCTTGGGGTCGGGGGGAGAGTCACCCCTCCACTTT. Residues: CASSLGSGGESPLHF.

The CDR3 here is CSARISEKLFF. CDR3 in DNA: TGCAGTGCTAGAATATCCGAAAAACTGTTTTTT. The rearrangement links TRBV20-1 to TRBJ1-4, with D uncertain. Trimming stripped 2 bases from V and 8 bases from J, with 6 bases between. Germline values: CDR1 DFQATT, CDR2 SNEGSKA (reference sequence). This CDR3 contains 11 residues.

The rearrangement joins TRBV27 to TRBJ2-5, with 12 bases identical to TRBD2. This CDR3 has 16 amino acids. The junction had 8 bases not matched to a gene; V was cut back by 4 bases and J by 5 bases. Per germline, CDR1 MNHEY and CDR2 SMNVEV (reference sequence). CDR3 in amino acids: CASSSQTSGGRETQYF. CDR3 sequence (DNA): TGTGCCAGCAGTTCCCAGACTAGCGGGGGACGGGAGACCCAGTACTTC.

The chain recombines TRBV5-5 with TRBJ2-5, with 9 bases identical to TRBD1. The germline gives CDR1 SGHKS, CDR2 YYEKEE (reference sequence). Unmatched junction bases numbered 10, after V lost 0 bases and J lost 4 bases. The CDR3 consists of 17 residues. CDR3 in amino acids: CASSLARATGGLETQYF. The CDR3 DNA reads TGTGCCAGCAGCTTGGCCCGAGCAACAGGGGGCTTAGAGACCCAGTACTTC.

The rearrangement joins TRBV5-4 to TRBJ2-5, with 8 nucleotides matching TRBD2. Germline V gene data show CDR1 as SGHNT and CDR2 as YYREEE (reference sequence). The CDR3 spans 16 residues. After removal of 4 bases from V and 1 base from J, the junction contained 9 bases not matched to a gene. The DNA of the CDR3 is TGTGCCAGCAGCCCTCGGGAGGGTGGCCCCCAAGAGACCCAGTACTTC. Translating it yields CASSPREGGPQETQYF.

The gene calls are TRBV7-9 and TRBJ2-1, with TRBD2 matching 8 bases. Unmatched junction bases numbered 7, after V lost 2 bases and J lost 4 bases. This CDR3 contains 16 residues. Germline V CDR1 and CDR2: SEHNR, FQNEAQ (reference sequence). The CDR3 region is CASSLLGLAGYNEQFF. The CDR3 coding sequence is TGTGCCAGCAGCTTACTAGGGTTAGCGGGATACAATGAGCAGTTCTTC. Using reference TRBV7-9 and TRBJ2-1 for the parts outside the CDR3, the full variable domain is DTGVSQNPRHKITKRGQNVTFRCDPISEHNRLYWYRQTLGQGPEFLTYFQNEAQLEKSRLLSDRFSAERPKGSFSTLEIQRTEQGDSAMYLCASSLLGLAGYNEQFFGPGTRLTVL.

The rearrangement links TRBV12-5 to TRBJ1-3; no reliable D call. The CDR3 extends over 12 amino acids. Deletions cut 2 bases from V and 6 bases from J, with 5 bases between. Per germline, CDR1 LGHNT and CDR2 FRNRAP. Here the CDR3 reads CASGLTVNTIYF. The CDR3 DNA reads as TGTGCTAGTGGTTTGACGGTAAACACCATATATTTT.